This passage covers 2 T cell receptor beta chains from one sample sequenced in a study of human T cells and chemical hapten exposure (dated by TCRdb to the early 2020s). The protocol used for the library was RACE. TCRdb names NextSeq 500 as the instrument used. TCRdb reanalyzed the raw reads on its own, using fastp at Q25 for trimming and MiXCR for clone calling, and kept in-frame beta chains. A single entry per CDR3 protein holds the most common genes and DNA from its merged rows. This sample lists about 140,000 distinct CDR3 sequences; 10% to 15% were detected once. Jointly, the top ten make up more than 1.1% of the sample. The time point label here, explained by the study, means: patch test 2, 6 weeks after DPC sensitization. The sample's treatment or condition label is to be understood as: therapeutic diphenylcyclopropenone sensitization with weekly scalp DPC. Sequenced here: whole blood, sampled in connection with sensitization to the hapten diphenylcyclopropenone (DPC). The receptor source for this set is a woman aged 50 to 60 with alopecia areata. Some clones in this sample may be carry-over from other donors' samples.

Ten or more counts support this clonotype. The V call is TRBV5-1, the J call TRBJ2-3; 12 bases line up with TRBD2. The germline V gene encodes CDR1 SGHRS and CDR2 YFSETQ. This CDR3 has 21 residues. Trimming cost V 4 bases and J 0 bases; bases outside gene matches: 18. CDR3 in amino acids: CASSRRPGLAGEGSSTDTQYF. CDR3 nucleotide sequence: TGCGCCAGCAGCCGCAGGCCGGGACTAGCGGGTGAGGGGTCTAGCACAGATACGCAGTATTTT. The variable domain in full, completed from reference TRBV5-1 and TRBJ2-3, reads KAGVTQTPRYLIKTRGQQVTLSCSPISGHRSVSWYQQTPGQGLQFLFEYFSETQRNKGNFPGRFSGRQFSNSRSEMNVSTLELGDSALYLCASSRRPGLAGEGSSTDTQYFGPGTRLTVL.

The chain combines TRBV28 with TRBJ2-7; D unclear. From germline, CDR1 is MDHEN and CDR2 SYDVKM. Trimming stripped 2 bases from V and 7 bases from J, with 12 bases between. The CDR3 runs to 13 residues. The CDR3, as DNA: TGTGCCAGCAGTTTACGGGCGGCGATTGAGCAGTACTTC. Amino acids: CASSLRAAIEQYF.